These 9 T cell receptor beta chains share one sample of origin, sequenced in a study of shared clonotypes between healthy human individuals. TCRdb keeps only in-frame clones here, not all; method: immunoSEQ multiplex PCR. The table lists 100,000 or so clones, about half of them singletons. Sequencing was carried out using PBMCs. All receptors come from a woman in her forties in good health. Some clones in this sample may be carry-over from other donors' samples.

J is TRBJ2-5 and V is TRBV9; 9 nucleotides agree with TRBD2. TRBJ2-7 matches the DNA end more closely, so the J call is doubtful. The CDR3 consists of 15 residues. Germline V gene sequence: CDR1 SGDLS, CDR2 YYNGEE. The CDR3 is CASSVGASGAYEQYF. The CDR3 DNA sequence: TGTGCCAGCAGCGTAGGGGCTAGCGGGGCCTACGAGCAGTACTTC.

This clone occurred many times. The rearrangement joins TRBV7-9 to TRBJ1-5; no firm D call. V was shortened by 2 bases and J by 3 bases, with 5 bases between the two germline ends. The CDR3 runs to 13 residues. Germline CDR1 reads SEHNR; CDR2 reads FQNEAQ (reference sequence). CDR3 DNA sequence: TGTGCCAGCAGCTTAAATCCCAATCAGCCCCAGCATTTT. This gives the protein CASSLNPNQPQHF.

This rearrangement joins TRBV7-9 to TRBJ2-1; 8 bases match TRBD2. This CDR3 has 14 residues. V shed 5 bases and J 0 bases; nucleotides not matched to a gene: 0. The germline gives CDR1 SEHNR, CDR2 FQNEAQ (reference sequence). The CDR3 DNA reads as TGTGCCAGCAGCGGGACTAGCTCCTACAATGAGCAGTTCTTC. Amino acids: CASSGTSSYNEQFF.

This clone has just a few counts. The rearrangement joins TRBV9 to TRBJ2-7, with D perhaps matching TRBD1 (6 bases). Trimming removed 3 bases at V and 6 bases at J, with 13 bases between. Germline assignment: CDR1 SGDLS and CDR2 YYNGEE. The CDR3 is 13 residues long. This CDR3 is CASSAHLDSEQYF. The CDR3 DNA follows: TGTGCCAGCAGCGCACACCTGGACAGCGAGCAGTACTTC.

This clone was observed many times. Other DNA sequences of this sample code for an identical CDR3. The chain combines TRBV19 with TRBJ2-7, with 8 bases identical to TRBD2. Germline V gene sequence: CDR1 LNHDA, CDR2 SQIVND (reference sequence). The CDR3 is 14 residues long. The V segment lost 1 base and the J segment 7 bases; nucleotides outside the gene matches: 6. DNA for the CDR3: TGTGCCAGTAGTATAGCCGCGCTAGCGGGTGAGCAGTACTTC. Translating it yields CASSIAALAGEQYF. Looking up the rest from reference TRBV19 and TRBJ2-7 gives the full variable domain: DGGITQSPKYLFRKEGQNVTLSCEQNLNHDAMYWYRQDPGQGLRLIYYSQIVNDFQKGDIAEGYSVSREKKESFPLTVTSAQKNPTAFYLCASSIAALAGEQYFGPGTRLTVT.

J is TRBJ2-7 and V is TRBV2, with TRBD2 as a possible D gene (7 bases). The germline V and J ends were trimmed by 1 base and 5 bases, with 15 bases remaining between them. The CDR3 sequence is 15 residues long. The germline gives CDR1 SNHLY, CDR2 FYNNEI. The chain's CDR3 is CASSEVRYGGHEQYF. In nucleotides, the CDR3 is TGTGCCAGCAGTGAAGTGCGGTACGGGGGGCACGAGCAGTACTTC.

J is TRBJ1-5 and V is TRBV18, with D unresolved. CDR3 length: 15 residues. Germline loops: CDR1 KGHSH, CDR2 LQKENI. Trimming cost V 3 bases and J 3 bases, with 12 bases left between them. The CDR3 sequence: CASSPERANNQPQHF. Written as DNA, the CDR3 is TGTGCCAGCTCACCGGAAAGGGCTAACAATCAGCCCCAGCATTTT. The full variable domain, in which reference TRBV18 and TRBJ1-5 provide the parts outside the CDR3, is NAGVMQNPRHLVRRRGQEARLRCSPMKGHSHVYWYRQLPEEGLKFMVYLQKENIIDESGMPKERFSAEFPKEGPSILRIQQVVRGDSAAYFCASSPERANNQPQHFGDGTRLSIL.

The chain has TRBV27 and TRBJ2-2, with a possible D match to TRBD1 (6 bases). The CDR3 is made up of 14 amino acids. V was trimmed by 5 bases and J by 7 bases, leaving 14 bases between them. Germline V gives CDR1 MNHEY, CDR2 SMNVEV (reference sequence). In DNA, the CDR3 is TGTGCCAGCAGTACGCGGACAGTAGGCGGGGAGCTGTTTTTT. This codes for CASSTRTVGGELFF.

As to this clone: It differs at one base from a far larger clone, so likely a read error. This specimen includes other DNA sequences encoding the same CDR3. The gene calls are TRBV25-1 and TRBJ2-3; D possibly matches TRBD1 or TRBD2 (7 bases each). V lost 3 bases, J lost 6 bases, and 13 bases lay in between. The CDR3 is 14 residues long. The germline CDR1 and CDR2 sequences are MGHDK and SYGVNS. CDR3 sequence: CASSEPGGADTQYF. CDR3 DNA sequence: TGTGCCAGCAGTGAGCCAGGGGGGGCGGATACGCAGTATTTT. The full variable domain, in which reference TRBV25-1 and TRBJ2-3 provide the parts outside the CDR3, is EADIYQTPRYLVIGTGKKITLECSQTMGHDKMYWYQQDPGMELHLIHYSYGVNSTEKGDLSSESTVSRIRTEHFPLTLESARPSHTSQYLCASSEPGGADTQYFGPGTRLTVL.